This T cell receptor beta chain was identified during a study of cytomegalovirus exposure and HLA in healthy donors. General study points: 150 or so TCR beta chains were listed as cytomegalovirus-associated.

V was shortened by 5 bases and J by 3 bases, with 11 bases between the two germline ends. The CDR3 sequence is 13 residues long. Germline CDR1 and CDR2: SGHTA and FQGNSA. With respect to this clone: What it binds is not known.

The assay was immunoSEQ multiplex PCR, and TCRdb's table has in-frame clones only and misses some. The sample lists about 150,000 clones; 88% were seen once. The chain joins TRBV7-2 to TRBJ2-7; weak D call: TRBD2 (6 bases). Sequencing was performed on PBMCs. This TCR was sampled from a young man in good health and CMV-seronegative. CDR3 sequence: CASSARTNYEQYF. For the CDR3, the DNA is TGTGCCAGCAGCGCCCGGACTAACTACGAGCAGTACTTC. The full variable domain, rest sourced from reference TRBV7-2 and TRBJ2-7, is GAGVSQSPSNKVTEKGKDVELRCDPISGHTALYWYRQSLGQGLEFLIYFQGNSAPDKSGLPSDRFSAERTGGSVSTLTIQRTQQEDSAVYLCASSARTNYEQYFGPGTRLTVT.